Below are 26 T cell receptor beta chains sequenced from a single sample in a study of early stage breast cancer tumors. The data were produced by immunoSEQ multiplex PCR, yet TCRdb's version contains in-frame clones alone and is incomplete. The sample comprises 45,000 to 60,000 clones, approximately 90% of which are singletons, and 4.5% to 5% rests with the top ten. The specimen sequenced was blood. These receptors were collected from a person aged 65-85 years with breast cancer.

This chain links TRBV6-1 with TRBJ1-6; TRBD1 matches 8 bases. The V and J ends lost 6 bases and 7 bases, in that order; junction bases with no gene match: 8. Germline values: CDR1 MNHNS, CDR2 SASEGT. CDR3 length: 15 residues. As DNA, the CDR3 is TGTGCCAGCAGGGGAGGACAGGGCGGCAATTCACCCCTCCACTTT. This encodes CASRGGQGGNSPLHF.

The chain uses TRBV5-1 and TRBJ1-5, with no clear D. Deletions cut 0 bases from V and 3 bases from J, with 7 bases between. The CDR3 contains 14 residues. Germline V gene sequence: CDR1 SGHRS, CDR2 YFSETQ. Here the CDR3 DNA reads TGCGCCAGCAGCTTGGACAGCCCCAATCAGCCCCAGCATTTT. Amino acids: CASSLDSPNQPQHF.

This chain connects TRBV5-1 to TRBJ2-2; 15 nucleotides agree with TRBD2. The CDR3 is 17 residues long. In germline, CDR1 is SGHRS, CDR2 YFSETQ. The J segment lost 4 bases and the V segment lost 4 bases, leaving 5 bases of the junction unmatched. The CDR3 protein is CASSTGTSGGLTGELFF. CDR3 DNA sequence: TGCGCCAGCAGCACTGGGACTAGCGGGGGGCTCACCGGGGAGCTGTTTTTT.

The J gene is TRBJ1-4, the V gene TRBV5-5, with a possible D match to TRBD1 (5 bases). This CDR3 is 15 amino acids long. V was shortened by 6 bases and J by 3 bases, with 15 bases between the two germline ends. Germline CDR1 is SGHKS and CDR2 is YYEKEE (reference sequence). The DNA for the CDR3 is TGTGCCAGCACCATCATTGGGGGGTCTAATGAAAAACTGTTTTTT. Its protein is CASTIIGGSNEKLFF.

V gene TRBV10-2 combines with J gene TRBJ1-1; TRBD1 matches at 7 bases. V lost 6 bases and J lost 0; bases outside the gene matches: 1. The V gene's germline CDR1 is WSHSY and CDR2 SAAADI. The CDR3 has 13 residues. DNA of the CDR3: TGCGCCAGCAGGGGACAGCTGAACACTGAAGCTTTCTTT. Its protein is CASRGQLNTEAFF.

CDR3 sequence (DNA): TGTGCCTGGAGCCCCATTCAGGTGGTAGCGGGGGGTCTTCGCACAGATACGCAGTATTTT. This gives the protein CAWSPIQVVAGGLRTDTQYF. This chain uses TRBV30 with TRBJ2-3, with TRBD2 matching over 10 bases. The V and J ends lost 3 bases and 1 base, in that order; junction bases with no gene match: 19. Germline V gives CDR1 GTSNPN, CDR2 SVGIG (reference sequence). The CDR3 is 20 amino acids.

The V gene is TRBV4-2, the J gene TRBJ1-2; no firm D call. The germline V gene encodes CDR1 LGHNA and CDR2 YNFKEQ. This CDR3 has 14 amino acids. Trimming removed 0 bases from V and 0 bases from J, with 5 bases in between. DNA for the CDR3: TGTGCCAGCAGCCAAGATCTACCTAACTATGGCTACACCTTC. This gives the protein CASSQDLPNYGYTF.

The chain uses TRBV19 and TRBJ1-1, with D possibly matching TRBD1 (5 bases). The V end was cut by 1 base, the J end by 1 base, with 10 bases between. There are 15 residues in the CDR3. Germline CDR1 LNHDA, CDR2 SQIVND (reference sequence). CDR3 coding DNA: TGTGCCAGTAGTATAGTGGGGCGGCCGAACACTGAAGCTTTCTTT. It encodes CASSIVGRPNTEAFF.

The CDR3 region has the DNA TGCGCCAGCAGCTTGGTCACTGACACTGAAGCTTTCTTT. Translated, it gives CASSLVTDTEAFF. The chain combines TRBV5-1 with TRBJ1-1; D is unclear. Trimming removed 0 bases at V and 3 bases at J, with 6 bases between. This CDR3 spans 13 amino acids. Germline CDR1 and CDR2: SGHRS and YFSETQ. The full variable domain, rest sourced from reference TRBV5-1 and TRBJ1-1, is KAGVTQTPRYLIKTRGQQVTLSCSPISGHRSVSWYQQTPGQGLQFLFEYFSETQRNKGNFPGRFSGRQFSNSRSEMNVSTLELGDSALYLCASSLVTDTEAFFGQGTRLTVV.

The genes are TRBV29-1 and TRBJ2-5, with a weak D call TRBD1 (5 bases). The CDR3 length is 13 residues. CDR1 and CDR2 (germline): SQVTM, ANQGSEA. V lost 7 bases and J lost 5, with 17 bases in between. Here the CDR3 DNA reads TGCAGCGCCGACAGTTTCCTCCAGGAGACCCAGTACTTC. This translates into CSADSFLQETQYF.

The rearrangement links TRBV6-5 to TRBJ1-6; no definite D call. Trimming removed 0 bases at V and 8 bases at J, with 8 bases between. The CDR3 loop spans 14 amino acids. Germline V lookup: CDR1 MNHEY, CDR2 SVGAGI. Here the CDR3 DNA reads TGTGCCAGCAGTTACTCGAACCGGGATTCACCCCTCCACTTT. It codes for CASSYSNRDSPLHF.

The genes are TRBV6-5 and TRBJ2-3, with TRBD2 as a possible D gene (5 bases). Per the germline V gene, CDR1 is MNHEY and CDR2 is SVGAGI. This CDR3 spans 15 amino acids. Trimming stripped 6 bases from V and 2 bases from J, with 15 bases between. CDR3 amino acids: CASSWTLLNTDTQYF. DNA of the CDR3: TGTGCCAGCAGCTGGACTCTCCTTAACACAGATACGCAGTATTTT.

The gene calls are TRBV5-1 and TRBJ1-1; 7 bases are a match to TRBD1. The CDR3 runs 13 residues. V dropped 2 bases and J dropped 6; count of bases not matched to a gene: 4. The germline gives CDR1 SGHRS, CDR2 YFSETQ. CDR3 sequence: CASSFSQGAEAFF. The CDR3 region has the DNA TGCGCCAGCAGCTTCTCCCAGGGGGCTGAAGCTTTCTTT.

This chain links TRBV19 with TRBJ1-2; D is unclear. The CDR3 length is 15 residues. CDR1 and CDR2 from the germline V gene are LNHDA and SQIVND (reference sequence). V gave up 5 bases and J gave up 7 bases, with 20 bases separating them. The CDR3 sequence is CASSSSWVLTGGYTF. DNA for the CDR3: TGTGCCAGTAGTTCGTCTTGGGTGTTGACGGGTGGCTACACCTTC.

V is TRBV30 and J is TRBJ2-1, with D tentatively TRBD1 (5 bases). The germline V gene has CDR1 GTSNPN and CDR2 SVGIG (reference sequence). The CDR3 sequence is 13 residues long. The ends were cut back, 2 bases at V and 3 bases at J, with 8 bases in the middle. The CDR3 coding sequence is TGTGCCTGGAGTCAGGGCAGCTACAATGAGCAGTTCTTC. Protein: CAWSQGSYNEQFF.

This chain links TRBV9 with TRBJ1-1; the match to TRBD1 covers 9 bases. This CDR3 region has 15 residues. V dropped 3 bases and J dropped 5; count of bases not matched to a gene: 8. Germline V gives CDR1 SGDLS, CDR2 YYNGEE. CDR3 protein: CASSEGTGRVTEAFF. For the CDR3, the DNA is TGTGCCAGCAGCGAGGGGACAGGGCGAGTTACTGAAGCTTTCTTT.

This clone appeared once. As DNA, the CDR3 is TGCAGCGTTGATAGGGACCCAGGGGCCACTGAAGCTTTCTTT. Protein sequence: CSVDRDPGATEAFF. The V gene is TRBV29-1, the J gene TRBJ1-1, with D possibly matching TRBD1 (6 bases). This CDR3 region has 14 residues. Germline V CDR1 and CDR2: SQVTM, ANQGSEA. V dropped 3 bases and J dropped 4 bases, with 15 bases sitting between them.

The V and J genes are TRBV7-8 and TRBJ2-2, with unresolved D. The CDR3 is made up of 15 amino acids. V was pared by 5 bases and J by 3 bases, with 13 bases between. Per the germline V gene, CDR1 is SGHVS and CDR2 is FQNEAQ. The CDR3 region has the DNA TGTGCCAGCAGCCCCGGCGGCGGATACACCGGGGAGCTGTTTTTT. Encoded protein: CASSPGGGYTGELFF. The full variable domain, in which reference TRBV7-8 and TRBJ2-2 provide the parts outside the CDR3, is GAGVSQSPRYKVAKRGQDVALRCDPISGHVSLFWYQQALGQGPEFLTYFQNEAQLDKSGLPSDRFFAERPEGSVSTLKIQRTQQEDSAVYLCASSPGGGYTGELFFGEGSRLTVL.

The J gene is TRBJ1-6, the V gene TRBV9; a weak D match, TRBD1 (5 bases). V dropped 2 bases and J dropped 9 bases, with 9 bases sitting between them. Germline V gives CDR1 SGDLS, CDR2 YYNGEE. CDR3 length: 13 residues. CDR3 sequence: CASSVQGSSPLHF. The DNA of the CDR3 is TGTGCCAGCAGCGTTCAGGGATCTTCACCCCTCCACTTT.

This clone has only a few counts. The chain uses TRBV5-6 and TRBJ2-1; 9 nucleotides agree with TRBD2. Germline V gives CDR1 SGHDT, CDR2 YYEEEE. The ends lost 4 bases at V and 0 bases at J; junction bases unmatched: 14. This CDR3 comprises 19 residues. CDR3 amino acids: CASSRMAGGRASSYNEQFF. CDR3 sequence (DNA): TGTGCCAGCAGCCGAATGGCGGGGGGGCGCGCGAGCTCCTACAATGAGCAGTTCTTC.

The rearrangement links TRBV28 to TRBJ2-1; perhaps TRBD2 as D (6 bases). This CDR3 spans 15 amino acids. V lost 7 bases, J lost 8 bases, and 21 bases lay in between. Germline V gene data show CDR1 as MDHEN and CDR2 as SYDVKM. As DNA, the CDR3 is TGTGCCAGCAACCATGAGGGAGGAGGGATCTATGAGCAGTTCTTC. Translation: CASNHEGGGIYEQFF.

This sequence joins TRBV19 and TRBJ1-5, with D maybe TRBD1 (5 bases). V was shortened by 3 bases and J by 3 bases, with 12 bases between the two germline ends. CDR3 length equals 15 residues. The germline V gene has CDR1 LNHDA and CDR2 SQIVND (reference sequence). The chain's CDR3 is CASSIREGPNQPQHF. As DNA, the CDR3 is TGTGCCAGTAGTATCAGGGAGGGCCCCAATCAGCCCCAGCATTTT.

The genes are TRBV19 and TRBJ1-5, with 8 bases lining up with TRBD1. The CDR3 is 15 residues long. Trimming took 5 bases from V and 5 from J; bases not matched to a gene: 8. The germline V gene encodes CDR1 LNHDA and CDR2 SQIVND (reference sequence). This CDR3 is CASSATGGRDQPQHF. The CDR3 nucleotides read TGTGCCAGTAGTGCCACAGGGGGTCGGGATCAGCCCCAGCATTTT.

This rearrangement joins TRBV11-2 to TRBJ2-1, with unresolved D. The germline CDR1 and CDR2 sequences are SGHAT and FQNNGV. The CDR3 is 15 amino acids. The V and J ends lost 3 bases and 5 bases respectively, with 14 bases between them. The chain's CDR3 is CASSLAHLFNNEQFF. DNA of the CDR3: TGTGCCAGCAGCTTGGCACACCTTTTCAACAATGAGCAGTTCTTC.

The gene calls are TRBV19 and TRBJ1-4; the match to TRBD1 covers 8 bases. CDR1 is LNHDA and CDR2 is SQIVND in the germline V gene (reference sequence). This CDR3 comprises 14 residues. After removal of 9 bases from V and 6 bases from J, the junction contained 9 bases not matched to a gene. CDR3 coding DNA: TGTGCCAGCCGCGGGACAGGTAGACATGAAAAACTGTTTTTT. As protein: CASRGTGRHEKLFF.

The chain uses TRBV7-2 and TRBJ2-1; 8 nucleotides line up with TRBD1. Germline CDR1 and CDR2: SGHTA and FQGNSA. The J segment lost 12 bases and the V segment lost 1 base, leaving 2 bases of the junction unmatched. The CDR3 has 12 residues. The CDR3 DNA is TGTGCCAGCAGCTTAGTCGGGACAGGGCAGTTCTTC. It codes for CASSLVGTGQFF.